This T cell receptor beta chain was found in a study of blood T cell repertoires in COVID-19. As for the study in general: Some COVID-19 samples were acute and others convalescent; all came from the United States, Italy and Spain.

Clinical history reported by participants formed the basis on which cohorts were assigned. In germline, CDR1 is MDHEN, CDR2 SYDVKM. Trimming pared 8 bases from V and 5 bases from J, leaving 13 bases between. The CDR3 spans 13 residues. Assay used: immunoSEQ multiplex PCR; TCRdb lists only in-frame clones, some missing. The sample yields a few hundred thousand clones, 85% to 90% seen once. This clone was seen only a few times. Sequencing used PBMCs or T cells enriched from blood (not recorded which). The receptor's source is a young man who had recovered from COVID-19. The chain has TRBV28 and TRBJ2-1, with TRBD1 as a possible D gene (6 bases). CDR3 nucleotides: TGTGCCAGCGACGGGACACCCGACAATGAGCAGTTCTTC. Amino acid sequence: CASDGTPDNEQFF.